Below are 3 T cell receptor beta chains sequenced from a single sample in a study of blood T cells in healthy people across ages. A second about 6 to 11 cycle PCR used barcoded and J-beta primers. TCRdb ran MiXCR on the 5' RACE reads and lists one entry per CDR3 protein. The table includes under 1,000,000 distinct CDR3 sequences, 30% to 45% detected once. Sequenced: blood. Receptors originate from a man aged 18 to 30 in good health.

For this clonotype: A single base separates this from a much larger clone, so it may be a read error. This rearrangement joins TRBV5-1 to TRBJ2-1, with TRBD2 as a possible D gene (5 bases). The J call is uncertain, as TRBJ2-7 better fits the DNA end. CDR1 is SGHRS and CDR2 is YFSETQ in the germline V gene. CDR3 length: 14 residues. CDR3 loop: CASGTTGFYNEQYF. The DNA for the CDR3 is TGCGCCAGCGGCACAACGGGATTCTACAATGAGCAGTACTTC.

The V gene is TRBV20-1, the J gene TRBJ2-1; 7 positions match TRBD2. Trimming at V came to 1 base and at J to 13 bases, leaving 13 bases not matched to a gene. Germline lookup yields CDR1 DFQATT and CDR2 SNEGSKA (reference sequence). This CDR3 is 14 amino acids long. CDR3 sequence reads: CSARVGGFEETQFF. In DNA form, the CDR3 reads TGCAGTGCTAGAGTCGGGGGGTTTGAAGAGACCCAGTTCTTC.

J is TRBJ2-7 and V is TRBV7-2; TRBD1 aligns across 7 bases. Germline V lookup: CDR1 SGHTA, CDR2 FQGNSA. Trimming cost V 6 bases and J 6 bases; bases outside gene matches: 8. The CDR3 is made up of 13 amino acids. In DNA form, the CDR3 reads TGTGCCAGCAGTCAGACAGGGTCGTTCGAGCAGTACTTC. Its translation: CASSQTGSFEQYF.